This T cell receptor (beta chain) was observed in a study of cytomegalovirus exposure and HLA in healthy donors (dated by TCRdb to about 2017). Background for the entire study: According to an earlier analysis of 587 of the donors, about 179 million T cells yielded 90 million to 140 million unique TCR beta sequences and less than 300 Gb of sequence data. HLA typing covered class I and class II loci at four-digit resolution. Across about 380 genotyped donors of the cohort, an average of roughly 250,000 unique TCR beta nucleotide sequences per donor were sequenced, and roughly a sixth of those sequences were non-productive. The later analysis used no new phenotypic data to find candidate immune exposures, relying instead on TCR beta sequences and their occurrence across donors. Donor age, sex, ethnicity and CMV serostatus were compiled alongside the repertoire data. To predict cytomegalovirus infection status, the study brought together high-throughput TCR immunosequencing, statistical association of individual TCRs with disease status, and machine learning. Besides the first cohort of under 700 subjects, a separate validation cohort made up of roughly 120 different subjects was used. Because of strong linkage in the cohort, roughly five DR-DQ haplotypes were treated as single units for association and clustering. All discovery cohort repertoires had been generated using a single sequencing platform. Typing coverage differed by locus: A, B, C, DRB1 and DQB1 were typed in roughly 620-630 donors, DQA1 in about 550, DPA1 in over 600, and DPB1 in 472. The study aimed to test whether signatures of past pathogen exposure could be identified by cataloging public T cell receptors. A later analysis re-analyzed previously published TCR beta repertoires from roughly 690 donors and added high-resolution HLA genotyping to study TCR occurrence patterns. An earlier analysis of around 540 of the donors applied high-throughput TCR beta sequencing to assess whether each TCR beta V gene segment acted as functional or pseudogenic. Genome-wide SNP genotypes for about three fifths of the roughly 700 donors were used in a later genetic analysis, which treated that subset as a discovery cohort. Roughly 290 gigabases of sequencing data and roughly 80 million unique TCR sequences made up an early release that covered roughly 670 HLA-typed donors. The T cell repertoires of 700 or so subjects were profiled by immunosequencing and related to cytomegalovirus serostatus. Of the roughly 410 genotyped donors, roughly 80% were placed in the genetic ancestry cluster associated with self-reported Caucasian donors. Overall study results and their limits: According to the authors, the approach could potentially be generalized to other disease states and immunological phenotypes. Compared with the roughly 710-donor mean, donors in an Asian-associated ancestry cluster had fewer N-insertions in productive TCRs, according to a later genetic analysis. At a false discovery rate of 0.05, a later analysis linked about 17,000 TCR beta sequences to specific HLA alleles. A group of highly shared sequence variants was considered likely to be a technical artifact of the sequencing pipeline. Most CMV-associated TCR beta chains appeared to be HLA-restricted in a later analysis, and the HLA associations seemed to be driven largely by CMV exposure. In the study, about 150 TCR beta chains were listed as associated with cytomegalovirus. A later analysis found that HLA-associated TCR beta chains were more clonally expanded and had lower generation probabilities than equally common non-associated chains. This cohort had only TCR beta chains sequenced, and the lack of alpha or paired-chain data limited which features could be detected. The classifier was reported to diagnose cytomegalovirus status with high specificity and sensitivity in both the original cohort and the validation cohort. Because HLA typing was missing for some donors at each locus, association tests included only the typed subset. Broadly in line with IMGT annotations, most TCR beta V segments showed up in productive rearrangements about 87% or about 30% of the time in an earlier analysis of 587 of the donors. A further reported finding was that TCR beta sequences accurately predicted the HLA-A and HLA-B alleles for most subjects in the first cohort. Roughly uniform sequencing depth across donors was assumed in presence/absence analyses, although this assumption may not hold. Linkage disequilibrium might explain the correlated functional status among segregating V segments, but an unknown experimental factor could not be excluded. Because counts were too low, roughly 16 rarely observed V segments, including chromosome 9 orphons, were left out of the earlier analysis of several hundred of the donors. According to a later analysis, parvovirus B19, influenza, CMV and Epstein-Barr virus appeared linked to several top co-occurrence clusters. When HLA alleles, especially DR and DQ, strongly co-occurred, attributing TCR associations to individual alleles was difficult. Most TCR sequences were seen in very few donors, while some public TCRs were found in many individuals. In vitro tests confirmed that three of the cytomegalovirus-associated TCR beta chains recognize cytomegalovirus antigens. A later genetic analysis associated a missense DCLRE1C variant with V-gene and J-gene trimming of TCR beta chains, and an independent cohort replicated the association. The 87-base-pair reads could not distinguish some IMGT-functional V segments, including TRBV6-2 and TRBV6-3, so those segments were excluded. A later analysis found that TCR association rates varied across HLA loci, with DRB1 alleles showing the most associated TCRs and HLA-C alleles the fewest. For the cohort, immune exposure information was limited to CMV serostatus.

Library preparation used the immunoSEQ multiplex PCR assay. For the multiplex PCR, a mixture combining 60 forward primers for TCR Vbeta segments and 13 reverse primers for TCR Jbeta segments was used. The CDR3 region of rearranged TCR beta genes was amplified from genomic DNA with a multiplex PCR assay. Amplified TCR beta libraries were sequenced as 87-base-pair reads on the Illumina HiSeq System. The authors processed their data as follows. A later analysis tallied tens of millions of unique TCR beta chains across the roughly 610 repertoires, and some 10 million of those chains were shared by two or more donors. Raw reads were error-corrected and collapsed into unique sequences by a nearest-neighbor algorithm in which closely related sequences were merged to remove PCR and sequencing errors. V, D and J gene segments were assigned by aligning CDR3 sequences to IMGT reference sequences. For a sequence to be retained, at least a six-nucleotide match to both a V gene segment and a J gene segment was required. Rearrangements were classified as productive when the CDR3 lacked stop codons and remained in frame with V and J, and all other rearrangements were classified as non-productive. Following IMGT convention, CDR3 was defined as the stretch from the second conserved V-encoded cysteine to the conserved J-encoded phenylalanine. Sequences without an unambiguous match to a single V gene segment were excluded from the earlier analysis of about 600 of the donors. An earlier analysis of 500 to 700 of the donors classified V segments as functional when productive rearrangements were above 56.7% and as segregating when the standard deviation between donors was above 5%. A statistical classification framework was built to diagnose cytomegalovirus status from the catalog of TCR beta chain sequences. In a later analysis, TCR nucleotide sequences were compared against IMGT/GENE-DB human TR gene sequences so that V and J genes could be assigned. In a later analysis, CDR3 sequences and most-parsimonious VDJ recombination scenarios were assigned using the TCRdist pipeline. In a later analysis, every TCR beta chain was defined by the combination of its CDR3 amino acid sequence and its V-gene family, and reads without a unique V-gene family were dropped. To address suspected cross-contamination and a sequencing artifact, a later analysis removed around 590 highly shared, low-generation-probability nucleotide sequences. In a later analysis, a clonal expansion index for each public chain was calculated from normalized within-repertoire ranks of inferred template counts. In a later analysis, generation probabilities were computed using a VDJ recombination model fitted to out-of-frame rearrangements, and the results were checked against IGoR. In a later analysis, hypergeometric tests were used to score TCR-TCR, TCR-HLA and TCR-CMV co-occurrence, with a repertoire-size bias correction applied to TCR pairs. A later analysis estimated false discovery rates by permuting HLA or CMV assignments 20 times. In a later analysis, co-occurring TCRs were grouped with DBSCAN, and TCRdist sequence similarity was added when clustering was performed within HLA-allele-positive subsets. For co-occurrence clustering, repertoires with fewer than 30,000 or more than 120,000 public chains were excluded, along with five repertoires with anomalous nucleotide sharing. TCRdb obtained this table from immuneACCESS and retained in-frame rearrangements with V and J assigned. These tables miss some clones; where compared with another copy, unresolved V genes account for less than half of the shortfall, and the remainder is unexplained. The V and J calls and clone size are taken from that table; D and trimming were inferred from the DNA. This sample is represented by roughly 100,000 clones; about 80% of them were singletons. The ten biggest clones cover around 5% of the sample.

As concerns this clone: Its antigen is unknown. Qualities for individual bases were not recorded, and no much larger clone is one base off.

The cohort was made up of 650 to 700 healthy bone marrow donors. At the time of sampling, all cohort members were nominally healthy, though unrecorded immune exposures were likely present. The donor tested CMV seropositive, placing the donor among the roughly 300 seropositive members of the cohort. Each donor provided a peripheral blood sample, and peripheral blood mononuclear cells were used for TCR beta sequencing. Genomic DNA extraction from the blood cell samples was performed with the Qiagen DNeasy Blood Extraction Kit. Trimmed from V: 3 bases; trimmed from J: 9 bases; junction bases lacking a gene match: 10. CDR1 and CDR2, looked up from the germline V gene, are SNHLY and FYNNEI. Its CDR3 holds 15 amino acids, cysteine through phenylalanine. CDR3 DNA is the only sequence kept; it has 45 bases, read in frame from the first base.

The clonotype comes from a woman younger than 30 in good health and CMV-seropositive. In this chain, TRBV2 is recombined with TRBJ2-1; 8 of the junction bases match TRBD2. The specimen was PBMCs. The base sequence is TGTGCCAGCAGTGATACTGGACGGGAGGGTAGTGAGCAGTTCTTC. Its product reads: CASSDTGREGSEQFF.